This T cell receptor beta chain was observed in a study of T cell repertoires in cytomegalovirus infection. Study-wide background: Use of recently identified HLA-C-restricted and well-studied HLA-B-restricted CMV epitopes was part of the study.

This clonotype was seen more than once but under ten times. The antigen remains undetermined. The CDR3 extends over 16 amino acids. V lost 2 bases to trimming and J lost 0 bases, with 11 bases between them. TCRdb called the reads again in MiXCR, with one record for every CDR3 protein. Altogether about 920,000 distinct CDR3 sequences are present, less than 35% being singletons, with the ten largest covering over 12%. Study conclusions and caveats: Ex vivo, HLA-C-restricted CMV-specific TCR beta clonotypes prevailed over the rest of the response.

This TCR was recovered from a human donor in good health (CMV status not recorded). Some clones in this sample may be carry-over from other donors' samples. The rearrangement links TRBV12-3 or TRBV12-4 to TRBJ1-5; perhaps TRBD1 as D (5 bases). This specimen was cultured CD8+ T cells from PBMCs, taken from culture after CMV antigen stimulation. The chain's CDR3 is CASSLKGEFSNQPQHF. In DNA form, the CDR3 reads TGTGCCAGCAGTTTAAAAGGGGAATTTAGCAATCAGCCCCAGCATTTT.